These 12 T cell receptor beta chains share one sample of origin, sequenced in a study of Graves' ophthalmopathy and Graves' hyperthyroidism. RNA transcripts were the source from which TCR beta CDR3 regions were amplified. A first-round RT-PCR used HTBI primers, followed by a second-round multiplex PCR. TCRdb re-called the multiplex PCR reads through MiXCR, storing one row per CDR3 protein. The data hold about 500,000 distinct CDR3 sequences, with 14% observed a single time. The source material was blood. The source of these receptors is a woman under 40 with Graves' ophthalmopathy.

This clonotype was counted only a few times. The rearrangement uses TRBV27 and TRBJ2-5; D may correspond to TRBD1 or TRBD2 (5 bases each). CDR1 is MNHEY and CDR2 is SMNVEV in the germline V gene (reference sequence). This CDR3 has 12 amino acids. V lost 6 bases to trimming and J lost 4 bases, with 9 bases between them. The CDR3 DNA is TGTGCCAGCAGCCGGGACGGAGAGACCCAGTACTTC. This gives the protein CASSRDGETQYF.

This clonotype was observed at least ten times. V and J are TRBV12-3 or TRBV12-4 and TRBJ1-1, with 9 bases aligning to TRBD1. V shed 7 bases, J shed 6 bases, and the junction held 12 bases outside the gene matches. The CDR3 extends over 15 amino acids. CDR3: CASTRTLTGGAEAFF. DNA of the CDR3: TGTGCCAGCACCCGGACCTTGACAGGGGGGGCTGAAGCTTTCTTT.

This clonotype showed up many times. CDR3 coding DNA: TGTGCCAGCAGCGTAGAGGGGGCCGACAGGGAAGAGGACAATCAGCCCCAGCATTTT. Translation: CASSVEGADREEDNQPQHF. The chain has TRBV9 and TRBJ1-5; 7 bases line up with TRBD1. The CDR3 has 19 residues. In germline, CDR1 is SGDLS, CDR2 YYNGEE. The trim removed 0 bases at V and 3 bases at J, leaving 15 bases unmatched.

This clonotype has a count of ten or more. This chain connects TRBV3-1 to TRBJ1-1; D is possibly TRBD1 (5 bases). This CDR3 has 12 amino acids. Germline V gene sequence: CDR1 LGHDT, CDR2 YNNKEL (reference sequence). The ends were cut back, 5 bases at V and 7 bases at J, with 11 bases in the middle. The CDR3 DNA reads TGTGCCAGCAGCAGAGGGACGGATGAAGCTTTCTTT. Its translation: CASSRGTDEAFF.

The rearrangement links TRBV15 to TRBJ1-2, with 8 bases matching TRBD1. The trim removed 10 bases at V and 5 bases at J, leaving 12 bases unmatched. CDR1 is LNHNV and CDR2 is YYDKDF in the germline V gene (reference sequence). This CDR3 has 14 amino acids. The CDR3 region is CASRTGRTIYGYTF. The CDR3 DNA reads as TGTGCCAGCCGGACAGGGCGGACCATTTATGGCTACACCTTC.

The table lists this clonotype with many counts. This chain joins TRBV5-1 and TRBJ2-5; a weak D match, TRBD2 (5 bases). There are 16 residues in the CDR3. Trimming left V 0 bases short and J 5 bases short, with 17 bases between. Per the germline V gene, CDR1 is SGHRS and CDR2 is YFSETQ. In DNA form, the CDR3 reads TGCGCCAGCAGCTTGGCTACGGCCTCTCAGCGGGAGACCCAGTACTTC. Its protein product is CASSLATASQRETQYF.

This clonotype was counted at least ten times. The V gene is TRBV24-1, the J gene TRBJ1-2; D unresolved. The V gene's germline CDR1 is KGHDR and CDR2 SFDVKD. The germline V and J ends were trimmed by 7 bases and 5 bases, with 13 bases remaining between them. The CDR3 length is 13 residues. The CDR3 reads CATSGAGRYGYTF. In DNA form, the CDR3 reads TGTGCCACCAGCGGCGCGGGTCGATATGGCTACACCTTC.

Many counts were recorded for this clonotype. The chain employs TRBV28 and TRBJ1-1; TRBD1 matches at 8 bases. CDR1 is MDHEN and CDR2 is SYDVKM in the germline V gene. The CDR3 has 17 residues. J gave up 5 bases and V 5 bases, and 16 bases lay outside the gene matches. The CDR3 nucleotides are TGTGCCAGCAGTCCTAGGACAGGGCTATTAAGGTGGACTGAAGCTTTCTTT. As protein: CASSPRTGLLRWTEAFF.

There are many counts of this clonotype. The chain carries TRBV12-3 or TRBV12-4 and TRBJ1-5; TRBD1 agrees at 7 bases. This CDR3 contains 16 residues. The trim removed 3 bases at V and 0 bases at J, leaving 5 bases unmatched. The CDR3 sequence is CASSLWQGDSNQPQHF. The CDR3 DNA reads TGTGCCAGCAGTTTGTGGCAGGGGGATAGCAATCAGCCCCAGCATTTT.

In this sample, this clonotype turned up many times. The rearrangement links TRBV28 to TRBJ1-2; D gene unclear. CDR1 is MDHEN and CDR2 is SYDVKM in the germline V gene. The length of the CDR3 is 14 residues. V shed 3 bases and J shed 8 bases, with 16 bases lying between them. The CDR3 region is CASSFSLTLRGYTF. CDR3 bases: TGTGCCAGCAGTTTCAGCCTGACCTTGAGGGGCTACACCTTC.

Ten or more counts support this clonotype. This chain connects TRBV12-3 or TRBV12-4 to TRBJ1-5; 8 nucleotides line up with TRBD1. This CDR3 comprises 15 residues. Germline trimming cut 6 bases from V and 2 bases from J; bases unmatched to any gene: 6. Written as DNA, the CDR3 is TGTGCCAGCAGCCTTACAGGGGGTGGCAATCAGCCCCAGCATTTT. It yields the protein CASSLTGGGNQPQHF.

This clonotype was counted only a few times. This chain joins TRBV9 and TRBJ2-2, with 12 nucleotides matching TRBD2. This CDR3 comprises 20 residues. V lost 0 bases to trimming and J lost 7 bases; unmatched junction nucleotides: 16. Looked up from germline, CDR1 is SGDLS and CDR2 is YYNGEE. The CDR3 is CASSVAAGVLAGGRVGELFF. CDR3 nucleotides: TGTGCCAGCAGCGTAGCGGCAGGGGTACTAGCGGGGGGCCGAGTCGGGGAGCTGTTTTTT.